The T cell receptor (beta chain) under discussion was sequenced for a study of tumor-infiltrating lymphocytes in localized non-small cell lung cancer (dated by TCRdb to about 2021). General notes on the study: Patients whose samples were collected after neoadjuvant chemotherapy, as well as both smokers and never-smokers and several histologies, were included in the cohort. The overall ICON cohort comprised over 140 surgical patients with localized non-small cell lung cancer whose tumors were resected. Flow cytometry, multiplex immunofluorescence, RNA-seq, exome sequencing and proteomics were applied to the same patients as TCR sequencing, which was one of several integrated assays. From each patient came resected tumor tissue plus uninvolved lung tissue from that same patient, and the uninvolved lung tissue was described as non-adjacent to the tumor. For 50 to 55 patients, immunoSEQ T-cell fraction was compared between paired tumor and uninvolved lung.

This clone was counted a single time. It lacks a known antigen. Per-base quality was not reported, and no clone a single base away is much larger than it. Enrollment in ICON was initiated in April 2016, and the last patient was enrolled in September 2018. A subcohort of approximately 76 patients provided fresh tumor and matched uninvolved tissue for in-depth immune analyses, with TCR sequencing among those analyses. No cell sorting was done, and TCR sequencing was instead run on DNA isolated from bulk tissue. The T-cell fraction in tumor and uninvolved lung tissue was obtained from TCR sequencing using the immunoSEQ assay. As for the authors' bioinformatics: To analyze survival, patients were divided into a high T-cell fraction group (upper tertile) and a low T-cell fraction group (lower two tertiles), and the two groups were compared using a log-rank test. Paired tumor versus uninvolved lung differences in T-cell fraction were tested with a signed-rank test. Sourced from immuneACCESS, this table was stored by TCRdb with only in-frame sequences that have V and J called. A share of the clones is absent; for the studies checked, an unresolved V gene accounts for under half, and the remainder has no known explanation. V and J calls plus clone size are reproduced from that table; the DNA served to infer D and trimming. Present in this sample are approximately 11,000 clones, about 69% of which were seen just once. Clones ranked in the top ten supply more than 9% of the sample.

Looking up the germline V gene (reference sequence) yields CDR1 GTSNPN and CDR2 SVGIG. From its cysteine to its phenylalanine, the CDR3 spans 15 amino acids. CDR3 DNA is the only sequence kept; it has 45 bases, read in frame from the first base. V is cut back by 3 bases and J by 8 bases, with 15 bases in the junction unmatched. Overall study results and their limits: Higher T cell infiltration in tumors than in uninvolved lung tissue was supported by TCRbeta sequencing, consistent with immunofluorescence CD3 counts. No difference in TCR-derived T-cell fraction was observed between the flow cytometry-defined immunotypes IM1 (good prognosis) and IM2 (poor prognosis). No association of tumor T-cell fraction from TCR sequencing with recurrence-free survival was found (p = 0.61). Because different pieces of the same tissue were used for different assays, technical variation could not be separated from intratumor heterogeneity. Because assay coverage varied across patients depending on available tissue quantity, TCR sequencing was performed for only a subset of the cohort.

The V gene is TRBV30 and the J gene is TRBJ1-2, and TRBD1 matches 7 of the central bases. Sequenced: lung tumor tissue. The clonotype originates from a human donor with non-small cell lung cancer. The CDR3: CAWRGGFGTREGYTF. DNA sequence: TGTGCCTGGAGAGGGGGCTTTGGGACACGGGAGGGCTACACCTTC.